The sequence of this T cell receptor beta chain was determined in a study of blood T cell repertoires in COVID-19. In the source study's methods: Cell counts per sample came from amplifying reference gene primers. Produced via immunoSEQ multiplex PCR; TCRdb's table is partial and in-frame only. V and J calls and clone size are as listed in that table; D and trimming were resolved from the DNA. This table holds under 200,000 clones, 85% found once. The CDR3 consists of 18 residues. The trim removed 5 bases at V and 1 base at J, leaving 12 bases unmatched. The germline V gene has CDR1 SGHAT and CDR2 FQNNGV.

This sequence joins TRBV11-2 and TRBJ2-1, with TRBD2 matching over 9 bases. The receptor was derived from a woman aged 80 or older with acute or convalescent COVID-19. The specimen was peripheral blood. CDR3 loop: CASSPLEREVYSYNEQFF. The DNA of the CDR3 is TGTGCCAGCAGCCCCCTTGAGCGGGAGGTTTATTCCTACAATGAGCAGTTCTTC.